These T cell receptor beta chains were read from a single sample in a study of T cell therapy after organ transplantation. Data came from immunoSEQ multiplex PCR; TCRdb stores just in-frame clones and leaves some out. The table records 15,000 or so clones, roughly 85% of them present only once. These TCRs' antigens remain unknown. The specimen was CD8+ T cells from blood, collected after autologous CMV-specific T cell therapy. All receptors derive from a human patient who had received a solid organ transplant and had CMV disease. Some T cells may possibly be graft donor cells. Each CDR3 is given with its conserved first and last residue. The order of the fields is CDR3 protein, CDR3 DNA, V gene, J gene, clone size, D gene. D genes are given only for firm matches. Rows may omit the clone size; those that give it use once, few, many or a size class.

CASSERGNLYNEQFF,TGCGCCAGCAGTGAGAGGGGGAACCTATACAATGAGCAGTTCTTC,TRBV10-1,TRBJ2-1,NA,NA
CASSSPPQGDTDTQYF,TGTGCCAGCAGTTCGCCTCCGCAGGGGGATACAGATACGCAGTATTTT,TRBV6-5,TRBJ2-3,NA,TRBD1
CASSPQGSGGIYEQFF,TGTGCCAGCAGCCCCCAGGGTAGCGGGGGGATCTATGAGCAGTTCTTC,TRBV9,TRBJ2-1,NA,TRBD2
CASSIRQSLGNQPQHF,TGCGCCAGCAGCATACGACAGAGCCTCGGGAATCAGCCCCAGCATTTT,TRBV4-1,TRBJ1-5,NA,NA
CAWDRGVTNEKLFF,TGTGCCTGGGACAGGGGTGTAACTAATGAAAAACTGTTTTTT,TRBV30,TRBJ1-4,once,TRBD1
CASSIQGYQPQHF,TGTGCCAGCAGTATCCAGGGCTATCAGCCCCAGCATTTT,TRBV5-5,TRBJ1-5,few,NA
CSVPGTAETQYF,TGCAGCGTACCCGGGACCGCAGAGACCCAGTACTTC,TRBV29-1,TRBJ2-5,NA,NA
CAWSVRTAFTNEKLFF,TGTGCCTGGAGTGTGAGGACAGCCTTCACTAATGAAAAACTGTTTTTT,TRBV30,TRBJ1-4,NA,NA
CAWTLTSNTGELFF,TGTGCCTGGACCTTGACCTCGAACACCGGGGAGCTGTTTTTT,TRBV30,TRBJ2-2,NA,NA
CASSPLWGPGNEQFF,NA,TRBV12-1,TRBJ2-1,NA,NA
CASSEQGPPRNTEAFF,TGTGCCAGTAGTGAACAGGGCCCCCCCCGGAACACTGAAGCTTTCTTT,TRBV19,TRBJ1-1,few,NA
CASSEGLNAANEKLFF,TGTGCCAGCAGTGAAGGCTTGAACGCGGCTAATGAAAAACTGTTTTTT,TRBV6-1,TRBJ1-4,NA,NA
CASSRPLRQSSYNEQFF,TGTGCCAGCAGCCGACCCCTCCGACAGAGCTCCTACAATGAGCAGTTCTTC,TRBV7-9,TRBJ2-1,NA,NA
CASSSTPGTGLPEAFF,TGTGCCAGCAGCTCTACCCCGGGGACAGGGCTCCCTGAGGCTTTCTTT,TRBV7-8,TRBJ1-1,NA,TRBD1
CASSVEGRRNQPQHF,TGTGCCAGCAGCGTAGAGGGGCGGCGCAATCAGCCCCAGCATTTT,TRBV9,TRBJ1-5,NA,NA
CASSPTGTSYEQYF,TGCGCCAGCAGCCCTACCGGGACAAGCTACGAGCAGTACTTC,TRBV5-1,TRBJ2-7,NA,NA
CASSLDVDYSTSEQYF,TGTGCCAGCAGCTTAGATGTTGACTATTCCACTTCCGAGCAGTACTTC,TRBV7-9,TRBJ2-7,NA,NA
CASSQDGVNTEAFF,TGCGCCAGCAGCCAAGATGGGGTGAACACTGAAGCTTTCTTT,TRBV4-3,TRBJ1-1,NA,NA
CASSLVKANTEAFF,TGTGCCAGCAGCTTAGTCAAGGCGAACACTGAAGCTTTCTTT,TRBV7-2,TRBJ1-1,once,NA
CASSQELGGWVLEQYF,TGTGCCAGCAGCCAAGAGCTGGGAGGGTGGGTGTTAGAGCAGTACTTC,TRBV4-2,TRBJ2-7,NA,TRBD2
CASSPDLVYEQYF,TGTGCCAGCAGCCCGGACTTGGTCTACGAGCAGTACTTC,TRBV7-8,TRBJ2-7,few,NA
CATSRDTGSYNEQFF,TGTGCCACCAGCAGAGATACAGGCTCCTACAATGAGCAGTTCTTC,TRBV15,TRBJ2-1,NA,NA
CASSSGTISSYEQYF,TGTGCCAGCAGCTCAGGGACAATAAGCTCCTACGAGCAGTACTTC,TRBV7-9,TRBJ2-7,NA,NA
CASSELSNSPLHF,TGTGCCAGCAGTGAATTGTCTAATTCACCCCTCCACTTT,TRBV6-4,TRBJ1-6,NA,NA
CASSSRAGDTAYEQYF,TGTGCCAGCAGTTCACGAGCCGGGGACACCGCCTACGAGCAGTACTTC,TRBV6-5,TRBJ2-7,NA,NA
CASNPGTDNTGELFF,TGTGCCAGTAACCCCGGGACAGATAACACCGGGGAGCTGTTTTTT,TRBV19,TRBJ2-2,NA,TRBD1
CASSPAGGPGTDTQYF,TGTGCCAGCAGCCCAGCGGGGGGGCCTGGCACAGATACGCAGTATTTT,TRBV7-3,TRBJ2-3,NA,TRBD2
CAWSARGGLAGRDEQYF,TGTGCCTGGAGTGCGAGGGGCGGGCTAGCGGGACGCGACGAGCAGTACTTC,TRBV30,TRBJ2-7,NA,TRBD2
CASSPGTGGANTGELFF,TGTGCCAGCAGCCCAGGGACAGGGGGCGCGAACACCGGGGAGCTGTTTTTT,TRBV7-9,TRBJ2-2,NA,TRBD1
CATSREGAEAFF,TGTGCCACCAGCAGAGAGGGGGCTGAAGCTTTCTTT,TRBV15,TRBJ1-1,NA,NA
CASSQVWDRVGNTIYF,TGCGCCAGCAGCCAAGTATGGGACAGGGTTGGAAACACCATATATTTT,TRBV4-3,TRBJ1-3,once,TRBD1
CATSREGQGDSYEQYF,TGTGCCACCAGCAGAGAGGGACAGGGAGACTCCTACGAGCAGTACTTC,TRBV15,TRBJ2-7,NA,TRBD1
CASSLAARGTEAFF,TGTGCCAGCAGCTTGGCTGCCCGGGGCACTGAAGCTTTCTTT,TRBV5-5,TRBJ1-1,NA,NA
CASSSPVAGGPYNEQFF,TGTGCCAGCAGTTCCCCGGTAGCGGGAGGGCCCTACAATGAGCAGTTCTTC,TRBV27,TRBJ2-1,NA,TRBD2
CASSRPGTNTEAFF,TGTGCCAGCAGCCGTCCTGGGACCAACACTGAAGCTTTCTTT,TRBV7-3,TRBJ1-1,NA,NA
CASSWTSGDYNEQFF,TGCGCCAGCAGTTGGACTAGCGGGGATTACAATGAGCAGTTCTTC,TRBV5-1,TRBJ2-1,NA,TRBD2
CASRRIMNTEAFF,TGTGCCAGCAGAAGGATCATGAACACTGAAGCTTTCTTT,TRBV5-8,TRBJ1-1,few,NA
CASSQGTGGLIADTQYF,TGCGCCAGCAGCCAAGGGACAGGGGGATTGATCGCAGATACGCAGTATTTT,TRBV4-3,TRBJ2-3,NA,TRBD1
CASSLAGSNGYTF,TGCGCCAGCAGCTTGGCAGGTTCTAATGGCTACACCTTC,TRBV5-1,TRBJ1-2,NA,NA
CASSLGPGALSYEQYF,TGTGCCAGCAGTTTGGGACCGGGGGCTCTCTCCTACGAGCAGTACTTC,TRBV27,TRBJ2-7,NA,NA
CASSYATGRDEQYF,TGTGCCAGCAGTTACGCGACAGGGCGGGACGAGCAGTACTTC,TRBV6-5,TRBJ2-7,few,TRBD1
CASTLMDSMNTEAFF,TGTGCCAGCACCCTAATGGACAGCATGAACACTGAAGCTTTCTTT,TRBV7-9,TRBJ1-1,NA,NA
CASSDMETQYF,TGCGCCAGCAGTGATATGGAGACCCAGTACTTC,TRBV10-2,TRBJ2-5,NA,NA
CASSIGDNTYEQYF,TGTGCCAGTAGTATAGGGGACAACACCTACGAGCAGTACTTC,TRBV19,TRBJ2-7,NA,NA
CASSFAPLAAEAFF,TGTGCCAGCAGTTTCGCACCGCTCGCGGCTGAAGCTTTCTTT,TRBV27,TRBJ1-1,NA,NA
CASSPYFPRGGQETQYF,TGTGCCAGCAGCCCGTACTTCCCTAGAGGTGGGCAAGAGACCCAGTACTTC,TRBV7-8,TRBJ2-5,NA,NA